This T cell receptor beta chain was retrieved from a study of T-cell reconstitution after alpha-beta-depleted transplantation in children. There are a few counts of this clonotype. During its preparation, the TCRbeta library received unique molecular identifiers. One entry per CDR3 protein results from TCRdb running MiXCR on the PCR reads. This table holds about 600,000 distinct CDR3 sequences, 10% found once. Deletions cut 2 bases from V and 9 bases from J, with 13 bases between. The length of the CDR3 is 14 residues. Germline assignment: CDR1 MNHEY and CDR2 SVGAGI. The TCR comes from a human donor who donated a stem cell graft to a child with acute myeloid leukemia. Sequencing was performed on PBMCs from the stem cell graft donor, taken from the stem cell graft. The chain employs TRBV6-5 and TRBJ1-4, with no clear D. In nucleotides, the CDR3 is TGTGCCAGCAGTTACAGTTTAGGGATGAAAAAACTGTTTTTT. It yields the protein CASSYSLGMKKLFF.